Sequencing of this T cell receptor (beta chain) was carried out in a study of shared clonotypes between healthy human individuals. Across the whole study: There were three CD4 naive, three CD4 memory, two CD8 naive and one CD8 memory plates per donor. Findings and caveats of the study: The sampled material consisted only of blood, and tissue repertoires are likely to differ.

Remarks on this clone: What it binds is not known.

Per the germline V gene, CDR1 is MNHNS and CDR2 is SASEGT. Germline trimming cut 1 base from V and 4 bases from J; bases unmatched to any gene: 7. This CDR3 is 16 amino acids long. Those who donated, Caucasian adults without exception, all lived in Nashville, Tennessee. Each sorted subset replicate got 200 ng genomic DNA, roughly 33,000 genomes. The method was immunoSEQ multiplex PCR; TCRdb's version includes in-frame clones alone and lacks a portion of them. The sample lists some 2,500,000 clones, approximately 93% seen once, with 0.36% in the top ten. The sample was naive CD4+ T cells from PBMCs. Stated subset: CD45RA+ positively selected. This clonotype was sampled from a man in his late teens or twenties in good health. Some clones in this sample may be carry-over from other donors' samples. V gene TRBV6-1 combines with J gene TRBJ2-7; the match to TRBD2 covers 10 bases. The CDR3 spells CASSEGTSGNWYEQYF. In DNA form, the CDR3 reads TGTGCCAGCAGTGAAGGTACTAGCGGGAATTGGTACGAGCAGTACTTC.